Below are 26 T cell receptor beta chains sequenced from a single sample in a study of blood T cell repertoires in COVID-19. Produced via immunoSEQ multiplex PCR; TCRdb's table is partial and in-frame only. The sample carries approximately 45,000 clones, just over 85% recorded once. The source material was peripheral blood. The receptors originated from a woman of 80 years or more with acute or convalescent COVID-19.

V gene TRBV19 combines with J gene TRBJ1-2; weak D call: TRBD1 (5 bases). Germline loops: CDR1 LNHDA, CDR2 SQIVND (reference sequence). The CDR3 extends over 14 amino acids. V was shortened by 6 bases and J by 8 bases, with 19 bases between the two germline ends. The CDR3 DNA sequence: TGTGCCAGTAGAGATAGACAGTTCCCTGAGGGCTACACCTTC. This gives the protein CASRDRQFPEGYTF.

This sequence joins TRBV4-2 and TRBJ1-3, with D hard to call. The CDR3 extends over 16 amino acids. The V gene lost 5 bases and the J gene lost 0 bases, with 14 bases spanning the gap. Per the germline V gene, CDR1 is LGHNA and CDR2 is YNFKEQ. CDR3 region: CASSANPGVSGNTIYF. The CDR3 DNA sequence: TGTGCCAGCAGCGCAAATCCGGGTGTCTCTGGAAACACCATATATTTT.

The chain carries TRBV5-1 and TRBJ2-7, with a weak D call TRBD2 (5 bases). CDR1 and CDR2 from the germline V gene are SGHRS and YFSETQ. The CDR3 extends over 14 amino acids. Trimming shortened V by 0 bases and J by 6 bases, and 13 bases separated the two germline ends. For the CDR3, the DNA is TGCGCCAGCAGCTTGGACAGCCGAGGACTCGAGCAGTACTTC. Its protein product is CASSLDSRGLEQYF.

This clone has a single count. The V gene is TRBV6-1, the J gene TRBJ2-5; 15 nucleotides align to TRBD2. This CDR3 comprises 16 residues. Germline CDR1 MNHNS, CDR2 SASEGT. With V trimmed by 3 bases and J by 5 bases, 4 bases remained unmatched. The chain's CDR3 is CASSEGLAGGGETQYF. The CDR3 DNA reads TGTGCCAGCAGTGAGGGACTAGCGGGGGGTGGGGAGACCCAGTACTTC.

The chain is built from TRBV4-2 and TRBJ1-1; D perhaps matches TRBD1 (5 bases). Germline V gives CDR1 LGHNA, CDR2 YNFKEQ. V lost 1 base and J lost 7, with 19 bases in between. The length of the CDR3 is 16 residues. The CDR3: CASSQGGMAGGHEAFF. CDR3 bases: TGTGCCAGCAGCCAAGGGGGGATGGCGGGAGGGCATGAAGCTTTCTTT.

The chain recombines TRBV2 with TRBJ2-7; no clear D. V was pared by 5 bases and J by 3 bases, with 11 bases between. Germline V CDR1 and CDR2: SNHLY, FYNNEI. This CDR3 has 13 residues. In DNA form, the CDR3 reads TGTGCCAGCAGTCAAGGGCTCAACTACGAGCAGTACTTC. Protein product: CASSQGLNYEQYF.

The chain couples TRBV25-1 to TRBJ1-2; D call uncertain. V lost 0 bases, J lost 1 base, and 6 bases lay in between. The germline gives CDR1 MGHDK, CDR2 SYGVNS. CDR3 length: 14 amino acids. CDR3 nucleotide sequence: TGTGCCAGCAGTGAATATGAGGGTAACTATGGCTACACCTTC. Translating gives CASSEYEGNYGYTF.

The chain joins TRBV5-1 to TRBJ1-5; 8 nucleotides line up with TRBD1. With V trimmed by 4 bases and J by 4 bases, 4 bases remained unmatched. In germline, CDR1 is SGHRS, CDR2 YFSETQ. The CDR3 length is 14 residues. The CDR3 sequence is CASSPGQGNQPQHF. The CDR3 DNA sequence: TGCGCCAGCAGCCCTGGACAGGGTAATCAGCCCCAGCATTTT.

J is TRBJ1-6 and V is TRBV2; a weak D match, TRBD1 (5 bases). CDR1 SNHLY and CDR2 FYNNEI come from the germline V gene. The V end was cut by 6 bases, the J end by 8 bases, with 11 bases between. CDR3 length equals 13 residues. Written as DNA, the CDR3 is TGTGCCAGCAGGGGGTCGGGGGATTCACCCCTCCACTTT. Protein sequence: CASRGSGDSPLHF.

The V gene is TRBV30, the J gene TRBJ1-6; TRBD1 matches 7 bases. CDR1 is GTSNPN, CDR2 SVGIG, per germline (reference sequence). This CDR3 spans 13 amino acids. V shed 4 bases and J 6 bases; nucleotides not matched to a gene: 3. The CDR3 sequence is CAWNRGPNSPLHF. CDR3 sequence (DNA): TGTGCCTGGAACAGGGGTCCTAATTCACCCCTCCACTTT. Drawing the rest from reference TRBV30 and TRBJ1-6, the complete variable domain is SQTIHQWPATLVQPVGSPLSLECTVEGTSNPNLYWYRQAAGRGLQLLFYSVGIGQISSEVPQNLSASRPQDRQFILSSKKLLLSDSGFYLCAWNRGPNSPLHFGNGTRLTVT.

The gene calls are TRBV3-1 (or the pseudogene TRBV3-2) and TRBJ2-7, with a tentative D call TRBD1 (6 bases). V lost 1 base, J lost 3 bases, and 10 bases lay in between. This CDR3 has 14 residues. Per germline, CDR1 LGHDT and CDR2 YNNKEL (reference sequence). Here the CDR3 DNA reads TGTGCCAGCAGCCAAGTATCCAGGGGCTACGAGCAGTACTTC. It is translated as CASSQVSRGYEQYF.

In this sample, this clone turned up a few times. The rearrangement joins TRBV5-4 to TRBJ1-1; D perhaps matches TRBD1 (6 bases). CDR1 SGHNT and CDR2 YYREEE come from the germline V gene (reference sequence). Trimming pared 2 bases from V and 5 bases from J, leaving 16 bases between. This CDR3 has 15 amino acids. The CDR3 reads CASSLGGAKRTEAFF. CDR3 in DNA: TGTGCCAGCAGCTTAGGGGGGGCTAAGAGGACTGAAGCTTTCTTT.

The CDR3 bases are TGTGCCAGCAGCCCCCGGCGGGGGTTCGCCGAAGAAAATTCACCCCTCCACTTT. Its protein product is CASSPRRGFAEENSPLHF. The chain employs TRBV14 and TRBJ1-6, with D possibly being TRBD1 (5 bases). This CDR3 spans 18 amino acids. The V and J ends lost 4 bases and 7 bases respectively, with 23 bases between them. Germline V gene lookup returns CDR1 SGHDN and CDR2 FVKESK.

The V and J genes are TRBV5-1 and TRBJ2-7, with 7 bases fitting TRBD1. Germline V CDR1 and CDR2: SGHRS, YFSETQ. V gave up 0 bases and J gave up 5 bases; unmatched junction bases: 5. The CDR3 contains 14 residues. CDR3: CASSLDRGLNEQYF. The CDR3, as DNA: TGCGCCAGCAGCTTGGACAGGGGATTGAACGAGCAGTACTTC.

V and J are TRBV25-1 and TRBJ2-3; 11 nucleotides align to TRBD2. The CDR3 covers 15 residues. The germline gives CDR1 MGHDK, CDR2 SYGVNS. V gave up 6 bases and J gave up 1 base; unmatched junction bases: 3. CDR3 in DNA: TGTGCCAGCAGACTAGCGGGGGACCGCACAGATACGCAGTATTTT. Translation gives CASRLAGDRTDTQYF.

This rearrangement joins TRBV30 to TRBJ2-7, with TRBD2 as a possible D gene (6 bases). Germline CDR1 reads GTSNPN; CDR2 reads SVGIG (reference sequence). The CDR3 sequence is 11 residues long. The CDR3 here is CAVEGSYEQYF. The CDR3 nucleotides are TGTGCTGTGGAGGGCTCCTACGAGCAGTACTTC.

DNA of the CDR3: TGTGCCAGCAGCCAAGATTCGAACAGGGGTTATGAAAAACTGTTTTTT. Its translation: CASSQDSNRGYEKLFF. The chain uses TRBV3-1 (or the pseudogene TRBV3-2) and TRBJ1-4; 7 positions agree with TRBD1. Per germline, CDR1 LGHDT and CDR2 YNNKEL (reference sequence). V lost 0 bases and J lost 6; bases outside the gene matches: 7. The CDR3 is 16 amino acids.

This clone has just one count. The V gene is TRBV5-4, the J gene TRBJ2-3; tentatively, D is TRBD1 (5 bases). Germline V gives CDR1 SGHNT, CDR2 YYREEE (reference sequence). The CDR3 runs 16 residues. The V end was cut by 0 bases, the J end by 6 bases, with 17 bases between. The CDR3 here is CASSLGTLGVGDTQYF. The CDR3 DNA reads TGTGCCAGCAGCTTGGGGACCCTAGGGGTTGGGGATACGCAGTATTTT.

The J gene is TRBJ2-1, the V gene TRBV18; possible D gene TRBD1, 5 bases. The CDR3 is 15 amino acids. Germline V gene lookup returns CDR1 KGHSH and CDR2 LQKENI. V lost 1 base to trimming and J lost 2 bases, with 9 bases between them. CDR3 in amino acids: CASSPLRTTYNEQFF. The CDR3 nucleotides are TGTGCCAGCTCACCACTGCGGACAACCTACAATGAGCAGTTCTTC.

The rearrangement links TRBV5-6 to TRBJ1-2; TRBD1 might be the D (5 bases). The V gene lost 2 bases and the J gene lost 13 bases, with 12 bases spanning the gap. CDR1 is SGHDT and CDR2 is YYEEEE in the germline V gene. The CDR3 length is 11 residues. This CDR3 reads CASSLQGACTF. The DNA of the CDR3 is TGTGCCAGCAGCTTACAAGGGGCATGCACCTTC.

The chain combines TRBV12-5 with TRBJ2-1; 9 nucleotides match TRBD2. This CDR3 is built from 15 residues. Germline V gives CDR1 LGHNT, CDR2 FRNRAP. The V gene end was trimmed by 6 bases and the J gene end by 8 bases; junction bases not matched to a gene: 11. The CDR3 reads CASGSSRGGSDEQFF. The CDR3 nucleotides are TGTGCTAGTGGCTCCTCGCGGGGGGGCTCGGATGAGCAGTTCTTC.

The gene calls are TRBV9 and TRBJ1-3; D is possibly TRBD1 (6 bases). This CDR3 comprises 16 residues. Germline lookup yields CDR1 SGDLS and CDR2 YYNGEE. Trimming stripped 1 base from V and 1 base from J, with 12 bases between. The CDR3 region is CASSVRQTGSGNTIYF. As DNA, the CDR3 is TGTGCCAGCAGCGTACGACAAACAGGGTCTGGAAACACCATATATTTT. The whole variable domain, remainder taken from reference TRBV9 and TRBJ1-3, is DSGVTQTPKHLITATGQRVTLRCSPRSGDLSVYWYQQSLDQGLQFLIQYYNGEERAKGNILERFSAQQFPDLHSELNLSSLELGDSALYFCASSVRQTGSGNTIYFGEGSWLTVV.

J is TRBJ2-7 and V is TRBV6-6, with D possibly matching TRBD2 (5 bases). Germline assignment: CDR1 MNHNY and CDR2 SVGAGI (reference sequence). CDR3 length: 12 residues. V was trimmed by 10 bases and J by 1 base, leaving 11 bases between them. The CDR3 DNA is TGTGCCACTTCGGACTCTTCCTACGAGCAGTACTTC. Residues: CATSDSSYEQYF.

The chain combines TRBV30 with TRBJ2-3; D is unresolved. Germline V CDR1 and CDR2: GTSNPN, SVGIG (reference sequence). The CDR3 has 13 amino acids. Trimming shortened V by 1 base and J by 5 bases, and 10 bases separated the two germline ends. The CDR3 bases are TGTGCCTGGAGTGAGGTAGCTGGAGATACGCAGTATTTT. Its translation is CAWSEVAGDTQYF.

The chain has TRBV19 and TRBJ2-1; 9 bases map to TRBD1. After removal of 11 bases from V and 5 bases from J, the junction contained 10 bases not matched to a gene. CDR1 and CDR2 (germline): LNHDA, SQIVND (reference sequence). CDR3 length equals 14 residues. The CDR3 spells CAVRGGTGNNEQFF. The CDR3 DNA sequence: TGTGCCGTTCGGGGCGGGACAGGGAACAATGAGCAGTTCTTC.

The J gene is TRBJ2-5, the V gene TRBV5-1, with D unclear. The CDR3 has 14 amino acids. Germline V gene lookup returns CDR1 SGHRS and CDR2 YFSETQ. V was trimmed by 0 bases and J by 3 bases, leaving 9 bases between them. The CDR3 loop reads CASSLGSSKETQYF. The CDR3 bases are TGCGCCAGCAGCTTGGGCAGTTCCAAAGAGACCCAGTACTTC. Using reference TRBV5-1 and TRBJ2-5 for the parts outside the CDR3, the full variable domain is KAGVTQTPRYLIKTRGQQVTLSCSPISGHRSVSWYQQTPGQGLQFLFEYFSETQRNKGNFPGRFSGRQFSNSRSEMNVSTLELGDSALYLCASSLGSSKETQYFGPGTRLLVL.